What follows are 30 T cell receptor beta chains derived from one specimen sequenced in a study of response to subunit inactivated influenza vaccine. Via MiXCR, TCRdb re-called the RT-PCR reads, giving one row per CDR3 protein. The profile shows some 500,000 distinct CDR3 sequences, approximately 12% of them singletons. Sequencing used PBMCs from blood, obtained roughly 6 weeks after vaccination. The receptors stem from a man aged 45-60 years who received an inactivated influenza vaccine.

The table lists this clonotype with many counts. Germline and junction disagree at one end, which may indicate a read error. The genes are TRBV5-1 and TRBJ2-1, with D perhaps given as TRBD1 or TRBD2 (6 bases each). The CDR3 length is 15 residues. Germline CDR1 is SGHRS and CDR2 is YFSETQ. CDR3 region: CASSLSGASYNEQFF. CDR3 in DNA: TGTGCCAGCAGCTTGTCGGGGGCCTCCTACAATGAGCAGTTCTTC.

The chain carries TRBV27 and TRBJ2-1; 8 bases align to TRBD1. CDR1 is MNHEY and CDR2 is SMNVEV in the germline V gene (reference sequence). Germline trimming cut 2 bases from V and 9 bases from J; bases unmatched to any gene: 6. There are 14 residues in the CDR3. The CDR3 nucleotides read TGTGCCAGCAGTTTAATGGACAGGGCTGTTGAGCAGTTCTTC. Translation gives CASSLMDRAVEQFF.

This clonotype occurred many times. The V call is TRBV12-3 or TRBV12-4, the J call TRBJ1-1, with 7 bases matching TRBD1. J lost 4 bases, V lost 6 bases, and 8 bases had no gene match. CDR3 length: 14 amino acids. CDR3 residues: CASRVDRAVTEAFF. The CDR3 bases are TGTGCCAGCAGAGTAGACAGGGCGGTCACTGAAGCTTTCTTT.

Details on this clonotype: It may be a read error: a sequence one base away is much more abundant. This rearrangement joins TRBV7-2 to TRBJ2-1; D is ambiguous. Germline CDR1 reads SGHTA; CDR2 reads FQGNSA. There are 11 residues in the CDR3. Trimming left V 2 bases short and J 9 bases short, with 5 bases between. The DNA of the CDR3 is TGTGCCAGCAGCTTAATTGGTGAGCAGTTCTTC. Translation: CASSLIGEQFF. Full variable domain (rest looked up from reference TRBV7-2 and TRBJ2-1): GAGVSQSPSNKVTEKGKDVELRCDPISGHTALYWYRQSLGQGLEFLIYFQGNSAPDKSGLPSDRFSAERTGGSVSTLTIQRTQQEDSAVYLCASSLIGEQFFGPGTRLTVL.

The rearrangement links TRBV20-1 to TRBJ2-3; 8 bases line up with TRBD2. The length of the CDR3 is 16 residues. CDR1 is DFQATT and CDR2 is SNEGSKA in the germline V gene (reference sequence). V shed 2 bases, J shed 1 base, and the junction held 8 bases outside the gene matches. This CDR3 reads CSARPPWRGGTDTQYF. CDR3 DNA sequence: TGCAGTGCTAGACCGCCTTGGCGGGGGGGCACAGATACGCAGTATTTT.

This clonotype was seen more than once but under ten times. The genes are TRBV4-3 and TRBJ2-6; 9 bases map to TRBD1. The germline V gene encodes CDR1 LGHNA and CDR2 YSLEER. The CDR3 is 14 residues long. Trimming cost V 4 bases and J 9 bases; bases outside gene matches: 4. The CDR3 DNA sequence: TGCGCCAGCAGCCCGGGACAGGGTAACAACGTCCTGACTTTC. Translation gives CASSPGQGNNVLTF.

The sample holds many counts of this clonotype. The V call is TRBV5-1, the J call TRBJ2-5; 9 bases are shared with TRBD1. The CDR3 runs 16 residues. Looked up from germline, CDR1 is SGHRS and CDR2 is YFSETQ. Trimming removed 7 bases from V and 5 bases from J; junction bases left unmatched: 15. The CDR3 sequence: CASRVRPQGAGETQYF. The CDR3, as DNA: TGCGCCAGCCGCGTTCGTCCACAGGGGGCTGGGGAGACCCAGTACTTC.

J is TRBJ2-7 and V is TRBV7-9; 8 nucleotides line up with TRBD1. CDR3 length equals 13 residues. Germline values: CDR1 SEHNR, CDR2 FQNEAQ (reference sequence). Trimming removed 11 bases from V and 7 bases from J; junction bases left unmatched: 13. In DNA form, the CDR3 reads TGTGCCGCATCCGGGACAGGCCTTATGGAGCAGTACTTC. It encodes CAASGTGLMEQYF.

CDR3 DNA sequence: TGCGCCAGCAGCTTGTCCGGCCCCGACACCGGGGAGCTGTTTTTT. This gives the protein CASSLSGPDTGELFF. The chain carries TRBV5-1 and TRBJ2-2; D is ambiguous. CDR1 is SGHRS and CDR2 is YFSETQ in the germline V gene. The CDR3 loop spans 15 amino acids. Trimming took 1 base from V and 3 from J, leaving 10 bases between them.

CDR3 nucleotide sequence: TGTGCCAGCAGCCATGGACAGATTTATGGCTACGAGCAGTACTTC. Its protein is CASSHGQIYGYEQYF. The rearrangement uses TRBV12-3 or TRBV12-4 and TRBJ2-7, with D possibly being TRBD1 (6 bases). Trimming removed 6 bases at V and 3 bases at J, with 18 bases between. CDR3 size: 15 residues.

This clonotype was detected only once. V is TRBV10-3 and J is TRBJ2-7, with D perhaps being TRBD1 or TRBD2 (6 bases each). The germline V gene encodes CDR1 ENHRY and CDR2 SYGVKD. V was cut by 3 bases and J by 0 bases, with 12 bases left in between. CDR3 length equals 15 residues. In DNA form, the CDR3 reads TGTGCCATCAGTGAACAGGGAGGTGCCTCCTACGAGCAGTACTTC. Residues: CAISEQGGASYEQYF.

This clonotype was found a few times. V usage is TRBV28 and J usage is TRBJ2-3; no clear D. The germline gives CDR1 MDHEN, CDR2 SYDVKM. V was pared by 5 bases and J by 2 bases, with 8 bases between. The CDR3 runs 13 residues. The CDR3 nucleotides read TGTGCCAGCAGTGACCCTGTCACAGATACGCAGTATTTT. It encodes CASSDPVTDTQYF.

In its sample, this clonotype was seen a few times. The chain carries TRBV20-1 and TRBJ2-1; 12 bases fit TRBD2. Trimming took 5 bases from V and 4 from J; bases not matched to a gene: 6. Germline-derived CDR1 and CDR2 are DFQATT and SNEGSKA (reference sequence). The CDR3 runs to 15 residues. CDR3 nucleotides: TGCAGTGCTGACGTTGGACTAGCGGGGTACAATGAGCAGTTCTTC. Encoded protein: CSADVGLAGYNEQFF.

This clonotype occurred a few times. The J gene is TRBJ2-4, the V gene TRBV6-2 or TRBV6-3; the D is unclear. The CDR3 is made up of 12 amino acids. Trimming removed 0 bases at V and 7 bases at J, with 4 bases between. Germline loops: CDR1 MNHEY, CDR2 SVGEGT. This CDR3 is CASSYSGNIQYF. The CDR3 nucleotides read TGTGCCAGCAGTTACTCTGGTAACATTCAGTACTTC.

This clonotype was observed a handful of times. J is TRBJ1-6 and V is TRBV6-5, with D hard to call. The V end was cut by 2 bases, the J end by 14 bases, with 19 bases between. The germline CDR1 and CDR2 sequences are MNHEY and SVGAGI. The CDR3 spans 15 residues. The CDR3 sequence: CASSYRSPAREALHF. The CDR3 nucleotides are TGTGCCAGCAGTTACCGATCCCCGGCGAGGGAAGCCCTCCACTTT.

This clonotype has more than one count but fewer than ten. The chain uses TRBV28 and TRBJ2-3; no reliable D call. Germline CDR1 reads MDHEN; CDR2 reads SYDVKM. CDR3 length: 13 amino acids. V was shortened by 6 bases and J by 5 bases, with 12 bases between the two germline ends. DNA of the CDR3: TGTGCCAGCAGATTCGGTCAGGTAGATACGCAGTATTTT. It is translated as CASRFGQVDTQYF. Full variable domain (outside the CDR3, taken from reference TRBV28 and TRBJ2-3): DVKVTQSSRYLVKRTGEKVFLECVQDMDHENMFWYRQDPGLGLRLIYFSYDVKMKEKGDIPEGYSVSREKKERFSLILESASTNQTSMYLCASRFGQVDTQYFGPGTRLTVL.

The CDR3 DNA reads as TGTGCCAGCAGTTACACTAGCGGTAAAACAGATACGCAGTATTTT. This gives the protein CASSYTSGKTDTQYF. This chain uses TRBV6-5 with TRBJ2-3; TRBD2 matches 8 bases. Germline CDR1 and CDR2: MNHEY and SVGAGI. The CDR3 sequence is 15 residues long. V trimming: 2 bases; J trimming: 3 bases; junction bases outside the gene matches: 4.

This clonotype was picked up a small number of times. This chain links TRBV10-3 with TRBJ2-2, with D possibly being TRBD1 or TRBD2 (5 bases each). The length of the CDR3 is 14 residues. CDR1 is ENHRY and CDR2 is SYGVKD in the germline V gene. V was pared by 5 bases and J by 3 bases, with 10 bases between. The CDR3 region has the DNA TGTGCCATCAGTCAGGGAGTAGACACCGGGGAGCTGTTTTTT. This codes for CAISQGVDTGELFF.

A few counts support this clonotype. The J gene is TRBJ2-3, the V gene TRBV10-3; 9 bases line up with TRBD1. Unmatched junction bases numbered 22, after V lost 8 bases and J lost 4 bases. CDR1 and CDR2 (germline): ENHRY, SYGVKD. The CDR3 is 19 residues long. As DNA, the CDR3 is TGTGCCATCGCCGCCCCGCGACAGGGGGGCCCCTGGCCGCCAGATACGCAGTATTTT. It yields the protein CAIAAPRQGGPWPPDTQYF.

This clonotype was observed a few times. V and J are TRBV20-1 and TRBJ2-1; 13 nucleotides line up with TRBD2. Germline V gives CDR1 DFQATT, CDR2 SNEGSKA (reference sequence). This CDR3 contains 15 residues. Trimming took 4 bases from V and 6 from J; bases not matched to a gene: 6. The DNA of the CDR3 is TGCAGTGCTACCTCCGGGACTAGCGGGATCAATGAGCAGTTCTTC. Protein sequence: CSATSGTSGINEQFF.

The J gene is TRBJ2-1, the V gene TRBV4-1, with a tentative D call TRBD2 (6 bases). CDR1 and CDR2 from the germline V gene are MGHRA and YSYEKL. The CDR3 consists of 16 residues. The V and J ends lost 4 bases and 5 bases respectively, with 18 bases between them. The CDR3 region has the DNA TGCGCCAGCAGCCTTTCCTACGGGACTCCTAACAATGAGCAGTTCTTC. Translating gives CASSLSYGTPNNEQFF.

This rearrangement joins TRBV5-1 to TRBJ2-7, with 10 bases matching TRBD2. Germline V CDR1 and CDR2: SGHRS, YFSETQ. This CDR3 is 15 amino acids long. V was clipped by 7 bases and J by 6 bases; unmatched bases: 13. CDR3 loop: CASGLAVGAQSEQYF. DNA for the CDR3: TGCGCCAGCGGACTAGCGGTAGGCGCCCAGAGCGAGCAGTACTTC.

Only a few counts were recorded for this clonotype. The chain links TRBV5-4 to TRBJ2-1; no clear D. V lost 2 bases and J lost 8, with 11 bases in between. Per the germline V gene, CDR1 is SGHNT and CDR2 is YYREEE (reference sequence). CDR3 size: 13 residues. Written as DNA, the CDR3 is TGTGCCAGCAGCTTCCCGACTCGGGATGAGCAGTTCTTC. The encoded protein is CASSFPTRDEQFF.

The genes are TRBV20-1 and TRBJ2-2; D gene ambiguous. Trimming pared 0 bases from V and 1 base from J, leaving 12 bases between. The CDR3 is 16 residues long. Germline V gene data show CDR1 as DFQATT and CDR2 as SNEGSKA (reference sequence). The CDR3 bases are TGCAGTGCTAGAGATCCGGTATTCGGGAACACCGGGGAGCTGTTTTTT. Protein sequence: CSARDPVFGNTGELFF.

The chain combines TRBV12-3 or TRBV12-4 with TRBJ2-2; a weak D match, TRBD2 (7 bases). The CDR3 has 15 amino acids. The V end was cut by 5 bases, the J end by 7 bases, with 17 bases between. CDR3 DNA sequence: TGTGCCAGCAGTCTCAGCAGGGGCGGGGGCGGGGAGCTGTTTTTT. Its translation is CASSLSRGGGGELFF.

A few counts support this clonotype. The CDR3 coding sequence is TGTGCCAGCAGTTACTCTTTCGGGACAGGGGGCATCTTCGAGCAGTACTTC. This translates into CASSYSFGTGGIFEQYF. V usage is TRBV6-5 and J usage is TRBJ2-7, with TRBD1 matching 12 bases. After removal of 0 bases from V and 6 bases from J, the junction contained 9 bases not matched to a gene. Germline V gene data show CDR1 as MNHEY and CDR2 as SVGAGI. CDR3 length: 17 amino acids.

The chain links TRBV20-1 to TRBJ1-5; the D gene is possibly TRBD1 (5 bases). CDR1 is DFQATT and CDR2 is SNEGSKA in the germline V gene (reference sequence). Between the trimmed V and J ends, which lost 5 bases and 1 base, there was a span of 9 bases. The CDR3 runs 13 residues. CDR3 in amino acids: CSAAGGSNQPQHF. The CDR3 DNA follows: TGCAGTGCTGCCGGGGGAAGCAATCAGCCCCAGCATTTT.

In its sample, this clonotype was seen a few times. The rearrangement links TRBV20-1 to TRBJ2-1, with TRBD2 identical over 14 bases. The length of the CDR3 is 14 residues. Trimming cost V 4 bases and J 14 bases; bases outside gene matches: 10. Germline V gene lookup returns CDR1 DFQATT and CDR2 SNEGSKA (reference sequence). The CDR3 DNA reads as TGCAGTGCTATCCAGACTAGCGGGAGGGCCCGAAAGTTCTTC. Translating it yields CSAIQTSGRARKFF.

The V gene is TRBV28, the J gene TRBJ1-5, with TRBD1 as a possible D gene (5 bases). The CDR3 covers 16 residues. Trimming left V 3 bases short and J 0 bases short, with 12 bases between. Germline-derived CDR1 and CDR2 are MDHEN and SYDVKM. The CDR3 DNA sequence: TGTGCCAGCAGTTTTACGGGGGTCTATAGCAATCAGCCCCAGCATTTT. Translation gives CASSFTGVYSNQPQHF.

The chain employs TRBV5-1 and TRBJ1-2; no clear D. The germline CDR1 and CDR2 sequences are SGHRS and YFSETQ. Trimming stripped 4 bases from V and 0 bases from J, with 7 bases between. The CDR3 consists of 13 residues. CDR3 in amino acids: CASSVRTNYGYTF. The DNA of the CDR3 is TGCGCCAGCAGCGTACGAACTAACTATGGCTACACCTTC.